This T cell receptor (beta chain) was recovered during a study of T cells after somatic rescue of genetic block. Unmatched junction bases numbered 7, after V lost 4 bases and J lost 4 bases. Germline assignment: CDR1 KGHSH and CDR2 LQKENI. There are 16 residues in the CDR3. Assay: immunoSEQ multiplex PCR; the TCRdb copy retains only in-frame clones and omits some. The sample has about 10,000 clones; 70% to 75% are singletons. Sequencing was performed on peripheral blood mononuclear cells (PBMCs). The chain uses TRBV18 and TRBJ1-6; 7 bases align to TRBD1. The receptor comes from a boy aged 10-17 years. The CDR3 DNA reads as TGTGCCAGCTCACTTGACAGGGTGGTTTATAATTCACCCCTCCACTTT. Protein product: CASSLDRVVYNSPLHF.